This entry lists 32 T cell receptor beta chains sequenced from one sample in a study of blood T cells in healthy people across ages. The second PCR ran about 7 to 12 cycles with a sample-barcoded 5' primer and J-beta primers. TCRdb re-derived calls from the 5' RACE reads in MiXCR, one entry per CDR3 protein. The sample shows some 1.4 million distinct CDR3 sequences, 40% to 50% of them seen only once. The sequenced sample consisted of blood. These receptors all come from a young woman in good health.

This clonotype was counted many times. The CDR3 DNA is TGCGCCAGCAGCCAACGTCCGGATTATGGCTACACCTTC. Translated, it gives CASSQRPDYGYTF. The V call is TRBV4-1, the J call TRBJ1-2; D remains unclear. Germline values: CDR1 MGHRA, CDR2 YSYEKL. The CDR3 has 13 amino acids. Trimming shortened V by 2 bases and J by 5 bases, and 9 bases separated the two germline ends.

This chain uses TRBV5-1 with TRBJ1-1; 8 bases are shared with TRBD1. V lost 5 bases, J lost 3 bases, and 6 bases stayed unmatched. The CDR3 contains 14 residues. Germline-derived CDR1 and CDR2 are SGHRS and YFSETQ. The CDR3 here is CASRSGQGDTEAFF. The CDR3 DNA is TGCGCCAGCAGGTCCGGACAGGGAGACACTGAAGCTTTCTTT.

This clonotype was observed once. The chain joins TRBV27 to TRBJ1-4, with 7 bases aligning to TRBD1. The CDR3 covers 16 residues. Germline CDR1 MNHEY, CDR2 SMNVEV (reference sequence). With V trimmed by 0 bases and J by 7 bases, 8 bases remained unmatched. CDR3 amino acids: CASSLSSQGRREKLFF. As DNA, the CDR3 is TGTGCCAGCAGTTTATCTTCACAGGGGAGGCGTGAAAAACTGTTTTTT. The full variable domain, with the rest looked up from reference TRBV27 and TRBJ1-4, is EAQVTQNPRYLITVTGKKLTVTCSQNMNHEYMSWYRQDPGLGLRQIYYSMNVEVTDKGDVPEGYKVSRKEKRNFPLILESPSPNQTSLYFCASSLSSQGRREKLFFGSGTQLSVL.

The table lists this clonotype with a count of one. The V call is TRBV30, the J call TRBJ1-4; perhaps TRBD1 as D (5 bases). CDR1 is GTSNPN, CDR2 SVGIG, per germline (reference sequence). The CDR3 has 17 residues. V lost 1 base and J 0 bases, leaving 15 bases between the germline ends. CDR3 in amino acids: CAWSGRGVRTTNEKLFF. CDR3 nucleotides: TGTGCCTGGAGTGGCCGGGGGGTACGGACAACTAATGAAAAACTGTTTTTT.

The sample holds a few counts of this clonotype. The rearrangement links TRBV7-6 to TRBJ2-7; D unclear. Per the germline V gene, CDR1 is SGHVS and CDR2 is FNYEAQ. With 4 bases removed from V and 7 bases from J, the gap between germline ends came to 11 bases. There are 12 residues in the CDR3. The CDR3 DNA reads TGTGCCAGCAGCTACTATCCTAGTGAGCAGTACTTC. Amino acid sequence: CASSYYPSEQYF.

The genes are TRBV20-1 and TRBJ2-7; 12 bases fit TRBD2. The CDR3 has 15 amino acids. V gave up 0 bases and J gave up 2 bases; unmatched junction bases: 2. Germline V gene data show CDR1 as DFQATT and CDR2 as SNEGSKA (reference sequence). The CDR3 is CSAREGLAGTYEQYF. In DNA, the CDR3 is TGCAGTGCTAGAGAAGGACTAGCGGGGACCTACGAGCAGTACTTC.

In this sample, this clonotype turned up many times. The chain carries TRBV7-9 and TRBJ2-1; D gene uncertain. This CDR3 has 13 amino acids. Per the germline V gene, CDR1 is SEHNR and CDR2 is FQNEAQ (reference sequence). V was cut by 1 base and J by 6 bases, with 7 bases left in between. CDR3 coding DNA: TGTGCCAGCAGCTTAGGCCTGGTCAATGAGCAGTTCTTC. This codes for CASSLGLVNEQFF.

The DNA of the CDR3 is TGTGCCAGCAGTTTAAACAGGGGTTTTATTATCTACGAGCAGTACTTC. This translates into CASSLNRGFIIYEQYF. V usage is TRBV27 and J usage is TRBJ2-7; 7 bases match TRBD1. V was clipped by 2 bases and J by 3 bases; unmatched bases: 10. Per germline, CDR1 MNHEY and CDR2 SMNVEV (reference sequence). The CDR3 is made up of 16 amino acids.

This clonotype turned up a few times. The chain uses TRBV7-9 and TRBJ2-3; 7 bases agree with TRBD1. The V gene end was trimmed by 2 bases and the J gene end by 5 bases; junction bases not matched to a gene: 10. The CDR3 is 16 residues long. The germline V gene encodes CDR1 SEHNR and CDR2 FQNEAQ (reference sequence). The CDR3 nucleotides are TGTGCCAGCAGCTTACCCCGAGGACAGGATGGAGATACGCAGTATTTT. This gives the protein CASSLPRGQDGDTQYF.

This clonotype came up a few times. The chain couples TRBV12-3 or TRBV12-4 to TRBJ2-5; TRBD2 matches at 10 bases. There are 11 residues in the CDR3. J was trimmed by 13 bases and V by 5 bases; bases with no gene match: 4. The CDR3 loop reads CASSPGLAMYF. The CDR3 DNA reads as TGTGCCAGCAGTCCGGGACTAGCGATGTACTTC.

The chain recombines TRBV30 with TRBJ2-7, with 11 nucleotides matching TRBD1. V lost 0 bases and J lost 4; bases outside the gene matches: 5. CDR1 GTSNPN and CDR2 SVGIG come from the germline V gene (reference sequence). The CDR3 is 15 amino acids. The CDR3 DNA sequence: TGTGCCTGGAGTGTCCTCGGACAGGGGGCTTACGAGCAGTACTTC. Translating it yields CAWSVLGQGAYEQYF. Full variable domain (remainder filled in from reference TRBV30 and TRBJ2-7): SQTIHQWPATLVQPVGSPLSLECTVEGTSNPNLYWYRQAAGRGLQLLFYSVGIGQISSEVPQNLSASRPQDRQFILSSKKLLLSDSGFYLCAWSVLGQGAYEQYFGPGTRLTVT.

This clonotype was found a few times. CDR3 DNA sequence: TGTGCCAGCAACAAAGTCCTGAATTCACCCCTCCACTTT. It translates to CASNKVLNSPLHF. V gene TRBV25-1 combines with J gene TRBJ1-6; D remains unclear. Trimming left V 7 bases short and J 7 bases short, with 11 bases between. CDR3 length equals 13 residues. Germline V gene lookup returns CDR1 MGHDK and CDR2 SYGVNS.

The J gene is TRBJ2-5, the V gene TRBV6-2 or TRBV6-3; 11 bases match TRBD1. The J call is uncertain, as TRBJ2-7 better fits the DNA end. This CDR3 spans 15 amino acids. The germline gives CDR1 MNHEY, CDR2 SVGEGT. The CDR3 sequence is CASSLPGQGESEQYF. DNA for the CDR3: TGTGCCAGCAGTTTGCCGGGACAGGGGGAATCCGAGCAGTACTTC.

This chain connects TRBV5-1 to TRBJ2-2; D perhaps matches TRBD1 (5 bases). Looked up from germline, CDR1 is SGHRS and CDR2 is YFSETQ. The germline V and J ends were trimmed by 5 bases and 4 bases, with 9 bases remaining between them. The CDR3 loop spans 13 amino acids. CDR3: CASRSGFTGELFF. CDR3 nucleotide sequence: TGCGCCAGCAGGTCAGGGTTCACCGGGGAGCTGTTTTTT. Looking up the rest from reference TRBV5-1 and TRBJ2-2 gives the full variable domain: KAGVTQTPRYLIKTRGQQVTLSCSPISGHRSVSWYQQTPGQGLQFLFEYFSETQRNKGNFPGRFSGRQFSNSRSEMNVSTLELGDSALYLCASRSGFTGELFFGEGSRLTVL.

This clonotype showed up just a few times. This rearrangement joins TRBV12-3 or TRBV12-4 to TRBJ2-7, with D tentatively TRBD1 (5 bases). V was cut by 5 bases and J by 10 bases, with 15 bases left in between. The CDR3 extends over 12 amino acids. This chain's CDR3 is CASSDGARAQYF. Here the CDR3 DNA reads TGTGCCAGCAGTGATGGGGCTCGGGCCCAGTACTTC.

The chain carries TRBV2 and TRBJ2-7; 9 bases map to TRBD2. This CDR3 contains 13 residues. The germline V gene has CDR1 SNHLY and CDR2 FYNNEI. V shed 3 bases, J shed 6 bases, and the junction held 3 bases outside the gene matches. The CDR3 here is CASSEWREGEQYF. The CDR3 DNA reads as TGTGCCAGCAGTGAGTGGCGGGAGGGCGAGCAGTACTTC.

The chain is built from TRBV2 and TRBJ1-5; possibly TRBD1 for D (5 bases). Germline V gives CDR1 SNHLY, CDR2 FYNNEI. The CDR3 is made up of 13 amino acids. Trimming pared 9 bases from V and 4 bases from J, leaving 13 bases between. The CDR3 loop is CASGTELNQPQHF. For the CDR3, the DNA is TGTGCCAGTGGGACGGAACTAAATCAGCCCCAGCATTTT.

This chain uses TRBV7-9 with TRBJ1-1; D is perhaps TRBD1 (5 bases). The CDR3 spans 15 residues. The V end lost 5 bases, the J end lost 3 bases, and 16 bases lay between the germline ends. The germline V gene encodes CDR1 SEHNR and CDR2 FQNEAQ (reference sequence). The CDR3 DNA is TGTGCCAGCAGCCCCCACGGGGGGGGTGACACTGAAGCTTTCTTT. Translating gives CASSPHGGGDTEAFF.

This clonotype has a handful of counts. The V call is TRBV7-7, the J call TRBJ2-3; D ambiguous. The CDR3 covers 14 residues. The V end was cut by 3 bases, the J end by 4 bases, with 11 bases between. Germline CDR1 and CDR2: SSHAT and FNYEAQ (reference sequence). In DNA, the CDR3 is TGTGCCAGCAGCTTGGACCGCGCGGCAGATACGCAGTATTTT. Amino acid sequence: CASSLDRAADTQYF.

This clonotype was counted a single time. This chain uses TRBV6-1 with TRBJ2-4; a possible D gene is TRBD1 (5 bases). Germline V gives CDR1 MNHNS, CDR2 SASEGT. The CDR3 extends over 16 amino acids. V gave up 6 bases and J gave up 0 bases, with 15 bases separating them. The CDR3 DNA follows: TGTGCCAGCAGGCCTCAGGGTACGGGAGCCAAAAACATTCAGTACTTC. It codes for CASRPQGTGAKNIQYF.

About this clonotype itself: The junction shows a germline mismatch at one end, possibly a read error. CDR3 in amino acids: CASSLGPGTVSNEQFF. CDR3 DNA: TGTGCCAGCAGCTTGGGGCCAGGGACAGTCAGCAATGAGCAGTTTTTC. The chain has TRBV7-2 and TRBJ2-1, with TRBD1 matching 7 bases. The CDR3 contains 16 residues. Germline assignment: CDR1 SGHTA and CDR2 FQGNSA.

The V call is TRBV5-1, the J call TRBJ2-3, with D maybe TRBD2 (5 bases). Trimming removed 4 bases from V and 1 base from J, with 16 bases in between. The germline gives CDR1 SGHRS, CDR2 YFSETQ. The CDR3 runs 16 residues. CDR3 sequence: CASSETSVLGTDTQYF. CDR3 in DNA: TGCGCCAGCAGCGAGACCTCTGTACTAGGCACAGATACGCAGTATTTT.

This clonotype was detected a few times. The J gene is TRBJ2-1, the V gene TRBV20-1; D gene uncertain. The CDR3 is 15 residues long. Germline loops: CDR1 DFQATT, CDR2 SNEGSKA (reference sequence). Trimming took off 3 bases at V and 6 bases at J, with 18 bases between the two ends. The DNA for the CDR3 is TGCAGTGCTAGCCCCCCGGGCCTAGGCGTCAATGAGCAGTTCTTC. It specifies CSASPPGLGVNEQFF.

The V call is TRBV20-1, the J call TRBJ1-1; D is perhaps TRBD1 (6 bases). This CDR3 comprises 15 residues. CDR1 DFQATT and CDR2 SNEGSKA come from the germline V gene (reference sequence). Trimming left V 0 bases short and J 3 bases short, with 14 bases between. CDR3 amino acids: CSARDRRGRDTEAFF. DNA of the CDR3: TGCAGTGCTAGAGATCGCAGGGGCAGAGACACTGAAGCTTTCTTT.

The chain couples TRBV6-1 to TRBJ2-6; no clear D. CDR3 length equals 14 residues. V was pared by 7 bases and J by 2 bases, with 9 bases between. Germline V gene sequence: CDR1 MNHNS, CDR2 SASEGT. CDR3 region: CASTSAAGANVLTF. CDR3 sequence (DNA): TGTGCCAGCACCAGTGCCGCTGGGGCCAACGTCCTGACTTTC.

A few counts support this clonotype. The chain couples TRBV7-3 to TRBJ1-2, with 7 bases lining up with TRBD1. Germline values: CDR1 SGHTA, CDR2 FQGTGA. The CDR3 consists of 17 residues. Trimming removed 5 bases from V and 2 bases from J; junction bases left unmatched: 14. The CDR3 is CASSPTGASRRNYGYTF. The CDR3 bases are TGTGCCAGCAGCCCCACAGGGGCCAGCAGGCGAAACTATGGCTACACCTTC.

The chain has TRBV25-1 and TRBJ1-4; a possible D gene is TRBD1 (5 bases). The CDR3 contains 15 residues. The V end lost 0 bases, the J end lost 6 bases, and 11 bases lay between the germline ends. From germline, CDR1 is MGHDK and CDR2 SYGVNS. CDR3 sequence (DNA): TGTGCCAGCAGTGAATATACGGGGGGGGATGAAAAACTGTTTTTT. Protein product: CASSEYTGGDEKLFF.

This clonotype was seen a few times. V and J are TRBV3-1 and TRBJ2-7, with D tentatively TRBD1 or TRBD2 (6 bases each). Per the germline V gene, CDR1 is LGHDT and CDR2 is YNNKEL (reference sequence). The CDR3 runs 15 residues. Trimming took off 0 bases at V and 2 bases at J, with 11 bases between the two ends. The CDR3 loop reads CASSQEIRGAYEQYF. In DNA form, the CDR3 reads TGTGCCAGCAGCCAAGAGATAAGGGGGGCCTACGAGCAGTACTTC.

This clonotype was seen a few times. The chain recombines TRBV2 with TRBJ1-4, with 7 bases fitting TRBD1. Losses at the gene ends were 6 bases for V and 4 bases for J; bases not matched to a gene: 8. This CDR3 comprises 15 residues. Germline V gene lookup returns CDR1 SNHLY and CDR2 FYNNEI. CDR3 nucleotides: TGTGCCAGCAGGACGACCGGGACAGATAATGAAAAACTGTTTTTT. This encodes CASRTTGTDNEKLFF.

This rearrangement joins TRBV20-1 to TRBJ2-7; 9 bases are shared with TRBD1. Germline CDR1 is DFQATT and CDR2 is SNEGSKA (reference sequence). Unmatched junction bases numbered 6, after V lost 4 bases and J lost 5 bases. The CDR3 sequence is 13 residues long. The CDR3 nucleotides are TGCAGTGCTAAGGGGGACAGGGTAAACGAGCAGTACTTC. Translation: CSAKGDRVNEQYF.

This clonotype was counted only a few times. The CDR3 DNA follows: TGTGCCAGCCGCAAAACCACAGATACGCAGTATTTT. Translated, it gives CASRKTTDTQYF. The chain combines TRBV13 with TRBJ2-3; D not certain. The CDR3 is made up of 12 amino acids. V was trimmed by 8 bases and J by 2 bases, leaving 8 bases between them. CDR1 and CDR2 (germline): PRHDT, FYEKMQ (reference sequence).

The rearrangement joins TRBV18 to TRBJ2-3; 10 nucleotides line up with TRBD1. Trimming removed 0 bases from V and 3 bases from J; junction bases left unmatched: 9. Germline CDR1 reads KGHSH; CDR2 reads LQKENI. The CDR3 runs 18 residues. CDR3 sequence (DNA): TGTGCCAGCTCACCACCGCTTCGAAGACAGGGGGCAACAGATACGCAGTATTTT. Translated: CASSPPLRRQGATDTQYF.